This T cell receptor (beta chain) was obtained from a study of cytomegalovirus exposure and HLA in healthy donors. Findings and limits, study-wide: Available immune exposure information covered CMV serostatus only. In vitro work confirmed that three CMV-associated chains recognize CMV antigens.

The V gene's germline CDR1 is SGHRS and CDR2 YFSETQ. The junction had 11 bases not matched to a gene; V was cut back by 4 bases and J by 2 bases. The length of the CDR3 is 16 residues. A remark on this clone: As yet, its antigen is unknown.

The primer mix had 60 Vbeta and 13 Jbeta primers. The data were produced by immunoSEQ multiplex PCR, yet TCRdb's version contains in-frame clones alone and is incomplete. The data show roughly 100,000 clones, about four fifths seen once. The material sequenced was PBMCs. The chain joins TRBV5-1 to TRBJ2-7, with 8 nucleotides matching TRBD1. The sequence was collected from a middle-aged man in good health and CMV-seropositive. CDR3 sequence reads: CASSPFPGQGTYEQYF. The CDR3 region has the DNA TGCGCCAGCAGCCCCTTCCCAGGACAGGGAACCTACGAGCAGTACTTC.